A single T cell receptor (beta chain) is shown here with its context. Germline V lookup: CDR1 SGDLS, CDR2 YYNGEE. The CDR3 is 14 amino acids. V shed 3 bases and J shed 0 bases, with 6 bases lying between them. The time point denotes: baseline pretreatment blood. Treatment noted: 15 Gy SBRT to primary tumor, nephrectomy 4 weeks later. Radiation-treated patients gave blood at baseline, week 2 and week 4. The tumor was a clear cell renal cell carcinoma. The data originate from a study of radiation and T cells in renal cell carcinoma. Study-level information: Nephrectomy followed 15 Gy stereotactic body radiation by 4 weeks.

TCRdb's copy holds only in-frame clones and misses some; the assay was immunoSEQ multiplex PCR. The sample lists some 110,000 clones, approximately 78% occurring once. The material sequenced was blood, taken from a patient whose treatment included radiotherapy and nephrectomy. The source of this sequence is a woman aged 60-75 years with renal cell carcinoma. This chain connects TRBV9 to TRBJ2-2; no firm D call. The CDR3 coding sequence is TGTGCCAGCAGCGATATCGCGAACACCGGGGAGCTGTTTTTT. This translates into CASSDIANTGELFF.